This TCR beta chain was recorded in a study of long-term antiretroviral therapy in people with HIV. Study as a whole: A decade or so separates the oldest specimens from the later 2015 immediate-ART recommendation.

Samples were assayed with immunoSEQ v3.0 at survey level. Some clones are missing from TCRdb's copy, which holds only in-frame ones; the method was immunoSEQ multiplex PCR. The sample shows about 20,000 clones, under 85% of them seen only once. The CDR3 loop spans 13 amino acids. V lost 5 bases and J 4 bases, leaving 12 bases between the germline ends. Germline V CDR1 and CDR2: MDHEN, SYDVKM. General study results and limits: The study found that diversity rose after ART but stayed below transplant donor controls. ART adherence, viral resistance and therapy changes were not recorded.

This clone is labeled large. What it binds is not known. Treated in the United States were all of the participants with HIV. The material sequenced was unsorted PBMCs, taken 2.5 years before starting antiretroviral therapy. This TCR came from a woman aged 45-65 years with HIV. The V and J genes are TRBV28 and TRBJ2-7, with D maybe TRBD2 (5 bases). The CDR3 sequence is CASSIGLGYEQYF. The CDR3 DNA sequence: TGTGCCAGCAGTATCGGACTGGGATACGAGCAGTACTTC. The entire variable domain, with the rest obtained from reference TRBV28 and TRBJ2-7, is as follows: DVKVTQSSRYLVKRTGEKVFLECVQDMDHENMFWYRQDPGLGLRLIYFSYDVKMKEKGDIPEGYSVSREKKERFSLILESASTNQTSMYLCASSIGLGYEQYFGPGTRLTVT.